Below, one T cell receptor beta chain is given with its context. This sample is drawn from a study of shared clonotypes between healthy human individuals. Per the authors' pipeline: Filtering differed for immunoSEQ, which gave only junction sequences without quality scores. The data were produced by immunoSEQ multiplex PCR, yet TCRdb's version contains in-frame clones alone and is incomplete. D and trimming were read from the DNA, whereas the V and J calls and clone size are those reported in that table. Seen here are approximately 940,000 clones, over 75% observed once, and the top ten hold about 1.5%. The CDR3 runs 16 residues. The J segment lost 6 bases and the V segment lost 4 bases, leaving 9 bases of the junction unmatched. The germline gives CDR1 MNHNY, CDR2 SVGAGI (reference sequence).

What was sequenced was memory CD4+ T cells sorted from blood. Subset in this sample: CD45RA-negative fraction. This sequence was found in a man aged 18 to 30 in good health. This chain links TRBV6-6 with TRBJ2-3; 11 bases are a match to TRBD2. The DNA of the CDR3 is TGTGCCAGCAGTTCTCGCACTAGCGGGGGTAGTGATACGCAGTATTTT. Its protein is CASSSRTSGGSDTQYF.